The sequence of this TCR beta chain was determined in a study of blood T cell repertoires in COVID-19. Study in general: Whether acute or convalescent, the COVID-19 samples came from the United States, Italy and Spain. T cells, B-cell-depleted T cells, or PBMCs provided the cDNA or gDNA that served as material.

This CDR3 contains 15 residues. Germline CDR1 SGHRS, CDR2 YFSETQ. V was clipped by 0 bases and J by 4 bases; unmatched bases: 6. In the original workflow: Estimation of nucleated cell counts was performed using reference gene primer amplification. Assay used: immunoSEQ multiplex PCR; TCRdb lists only in-frame clones, some missing. From that table come the V and J calls and clone size; the DNA was used to work out D and trimming. The sample holds a few hundred thousand clones; roughly 84% are singletons and the top ten take over 9.5%. Sequences were obtained from peripheral blood. The chain couples TRBV5-1 to TRBJ2-5, with 7 bases lining up with TRBD1. The sequence was obtained from an elderly woman with COVID-19, enrolled during active disease. The CDR3: CASSLAQGLRETQYF. The CDR3 region has the DNA TGCGCCAGCAGCTTGGCACAGGGGTTGCGAGAGACCCAGTACTTC.